Presented here are 8 T cell receptor beta chains from one specimen sequenced in a study of blood T cell repertoires in COVID-19. Some clones are missing from TCRdb's copy, which holds only in-frame ones; the method was immunoSEQ multiplex PCR. Among roughly 220,000 clones, approximately 84% were seen once, and the ten largest hold 3%. Specimen: peripheral blood. The receptors here all came from a woman under 40 who had recovered from COVID-19.

The V and J genes are TRBV11-1 and TRBJ2-5; 8 nucleotides align to TRBD1. The CDR3 sequence is 14 residues long. Trimming took 5 bases from V and 4 from J; bases not matched to a gene: 6. The germline gives CDR1 SGHAT, CDR2 FQDESV (reference sequence). This CDR3 reads CASSPHQGAETQYF. In DNA form, the CDR3 reads TGTGCCAGCAGCCCCCACCAGGGGGCAGAGACCCAGTACTTC.

The rearrangement links TRBV7-9 to TRBJ2-3; a possible D gene is TRBD2 (6 bases). The V end was cut by 3 bases, the J end by 4 bases, with 14 bases between. The germline V gene encodes CDR1 SEHNR and CDR2 FQNEAQ (reference sequence). CDR3 size: 15 residues. CDR3 amino acids: CASSLEGTRADTQYF. The CDR3 DNA reads as TGTGCCAGCAGCTTGGAGGGGACCCGGGCAGATACGCAGTATTTT.

The gene calls are TRBV11-3 and TRBJ2-1; 8 bases line up with TRBD2. Germline V gene sequence: CDR1 SGHNT, CDR2 YENEEA. Losses at the gene ends were 1 base for V and 7 bases for J; bases not matched to a gene: 6. This CDR3 has 15 residues. Here the CDR3 reads CASSLGNGRGNEQFF. The DNA of the CDR3 is TGTGCCAGCAGCTTAGGGAACGGGAGGGGGAATGAGCAGTTCTTC.

The V gene is TRBV5-1, the J gene TRBJ1-6; the D is unclear. Germline CDR1 is SGHRS and CDR2 is YFSETQ. V gave up 0 bases and J gave up 10 bases, with 14 bases separating them. This CDR3 comprises 15 residues. CDR3 DNA: TGCGCCAGCAGCTTGGAGGAGGGAATCCACTCACCCCTCCACTTT. Translation: CASSLEEGIHSPLHF.

The chain carries TRBV5-1 and TRBJ2-1; 9 nucleotides agree with TRBD1. This CDR3 has 16 amino acids. V lost 7 bases and J lost 6; bases outside the gene matches: 14. Germline CDR1 SGHRS, CDR2 YFSETQ. The CDR3 DNA follows: TGCGCCAGCGCCTTAGTCCCGGGACAGGGATCCAATGAGCAGTTCTTC. Residues: CASALVPGQGSNEQFF.

The rearrangement links TRBV9 to TRBJ2-3, with TRBD2 identical over 7 bases. V lost 4 bases to trimming and J lost 6 bases; unmatched junction nucleotides: 11. The CDR3 loop spans 15 amino acids. CDR1 is SGDLS, CDR2 YYNGEE, per germline. Here the CDR3 reads CASSPRRAGRDTQYF. CDR3 sequence (DNA): TGTGCCAGCAGCCCAAGACGAGCGGGAAGGGATACGCAGTATTTT.

This clone was seen more than once but under ten times. The chain joins TRBV6-5 to TRBJ2-5, with D perhaps matching TRBD1 (6 bases). Germline CDR1 MNHEY, CDR2 SVGAGI. CDR3 size: 15 residues. Trimming removed 6 bases at V and 5 bases at J, with 19 bases between. The DNA for the CDR3 is TGTGCCAGCAGGTCACCTTCGGGAAGGGGGGAGACCCAGTACTTC. It codes for CASRSPSGRGETQYF.

The chain uses TRBV5-1 and TRBJ2-1, with D perhaps TRBD2 (5 bases). Germline CDR1 is SGHRS and CDR2 is YFSETQ. Trimming shortened V by 4 bases and J by 7 bases, and 9 bases separated the two germline ends. The CDR3 is 12 amino acids. The CDR3 here is CASSQEANEQFF. CDR3 in DNA: TGCGCCAGCAGCCAGGAGGCGAATGAGCAGTTCTTC.